The 4 T cell receptor beta chains in this list originate from one sample, sequenced in a study of Ad26.COV2.S vaccination and SARS-CoV-2 variants. Some clones are missing from TCRdb's copy, which holds only in-frame ones; the method was immunoSEQ multiplex PCR. Seen here are about 350,000 clones, about 91% observed once, and the top ten hold 3.9%. The sequences come from peripheral blood, collected after recovery from COVID-19. The receptors shown here come from a human donor who had recovered from COVID-19.

The chain links TRBV28 to TRBJ1-3, with a tentative D call TRBD1 (5 bases). Germline V CDR1 and CDR2: MDHEN, SYDVKM. This CDR3 comprises 13 residues. Trimming took 5 bases from V and 1 from J, leaving 6 bases between them. The DNA of the CDR3 is TGTGCCAGCAGTCAGGGTTCTGGAAACACCATATATTTT. Its protein is CASSQGSGNTIYF.

The chain couples TRBV5-8 to TRBJ2-3; possibly TRBD1 for D (6 bases). V lost 1 base and J lost 1, with 16 bases in between. This CDR3 spans 17 amino acids. From germline, CDR1 is SGHTS and CDR2 YDEGEE. CDR3 bases: TGTGCCAGCAGCTTGACAGGGATCAGTGTAGGCACAGATACGCAGTATTTT. This codes for CASSLTGISVGTDTQYF.

This chain links TRBV29-1 with TRBJ1-2; unclear D gene. Trimming removed 4 bases from V and 4 bases from J, with 10 bases in between. CDR1 is SQVTM and CDR2 is ANQGSEA in the germline V gene. The CDR3 has 12 residues. This chain's CDR3 is CSVASQIYGYTF. The CDR3 bases are TGCAGCGTTGCATCCCAGATCTATGGCTACACCTTC.

This clone was observed a few times. This chain connects TRBV11-2 to TRBJ1-6; possibly TRBD1 for D (5 bases). This CDR3 contains 14 residues. From germline, CDR1 is SGHAT and CDR2 FQNNGV. V gave up 6 bases and J gave up 11 bases, with 17 bases separating them. The CDR3 loop reads CASRGQGGSAPLHF. CDR3 nucleotides: TGTGCCAGCAGGGGGCAGGGAGGATCGGCACCCCTCCACTTT.